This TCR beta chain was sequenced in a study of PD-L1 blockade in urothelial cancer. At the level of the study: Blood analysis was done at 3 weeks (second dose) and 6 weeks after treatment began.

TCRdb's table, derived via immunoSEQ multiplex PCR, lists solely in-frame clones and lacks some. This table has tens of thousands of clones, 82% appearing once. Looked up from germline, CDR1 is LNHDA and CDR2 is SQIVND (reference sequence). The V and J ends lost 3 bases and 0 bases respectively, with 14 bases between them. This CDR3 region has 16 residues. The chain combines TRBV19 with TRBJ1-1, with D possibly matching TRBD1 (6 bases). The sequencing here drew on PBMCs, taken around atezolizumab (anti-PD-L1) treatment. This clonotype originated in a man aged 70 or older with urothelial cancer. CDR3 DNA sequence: TGTGCCAGTAGTATCAGGGGTGGGCAGGTGAACACTGAAGCTTTCTTT. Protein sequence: CASSIRGGQVNTEAFF.